This T cell receptor (beta chain) was captured by sequencing in a study of cytomegalovirus exposure and HLA in healthy donors. PCR used 60 Vbeta primers and 13 Jbeta primers. Method: immunoSEQ multiplex PCR; TCRdb's copy keeps in-frame clones and lacks some. The sample holds about 98,000 clones, around 80% seen once. Study findings and constraints: The later analysis indicated that the majority of CMV-associated TCR beta chains appeared HLA-restricted. Previously analyzed data showed that most TCR beta V segments were productive at a frequency of about 87% or about 30%.

The germline V gene has CDR1 MNHNY and CDR2 SVGAGI (reference sequence). CDR3 length: 15 amino acids. V dropped 4 bases and J dropped 0 bases, with 11 bases sitting between them. On this clone itself: What it recognizes is unknown.

This sequence originates from a man younger than 35 in good health and CMV-seropositive. The chain carries TRBV6-6 and TRBJ2-3; D is perhaps TRBD2 (7 bases). The sequencing input was PBMCs. For the CDR3, the DNA is TGTGCCAGCAGTTTGGGGGGGCCCAGCACAGATACGCAGTATTTT. This sequence encodes CASSLGGPSTDTQYF.